This T cell receptor (beta chain) is from a study of cytomegalovirus exposure and HLA in healthy donors. Points from the study as a whole: Accurate prediction of most subjects' HLA-A and HLA-B alleles from TCR beta sequences was reported. A later analysis showed that HLA-associated TCR beta chains had undergone more clonal expansion than equally common others.

Each of the donors was a healthy bone marrow donor. Comment on this clone: The target antigen is unknown.

The PCR employed 60 Vbeta primers together with 13 Jbeta primers. Authors' analysis steps: An analysis performed later counted 70 million to 90 million unique TCR beta chains (approximately 10 million of them shared). Sequencing was performed with immunoSEQ multiplex PCR; in TCRdb, only in-frame clones are kept and a portion is missing. That table gives V, J and clone size, and the DNA gave D and trimming. The table lists more than 150,000 clones, roughly 74% of them singletons. The specimen sequenced was PBMCs. The clonotype originates from a young woman in good health and CMV-seropositive.

The CDR3 nucleotides read TGTGCCAGCAGCTCGTGGGCTCCGAGCTCTGGGGCCAACGTCCTGACTTTC. As protein: CASSSWAPSSGANVLTF. V and J are TRBV5-4 and TRBJ2-6; D ambiguous. Trimming stripped 3 bases from V and 0 bases from J, with 13 bases between. The CDR3 length is 17 residues. Germline assignment: CDR1 SGHNT and CDR2 YYREEE (reference sequence).